This T cell receptor beta chain stems from a study of blood T cells in healthy people across ages. Study-wide points: There was no known CMV status for donors, so expanded clonotype changes were possibly confounded. Unsorted PBMCs prevented conclusive naive versus antigen-experienced comparison.

Trimming removed 5 bases from V and 11 bases from J, with 24 bases in between. Germline assignment: CDR1 MNHNS and CDR2 SASEGT. The CDR3 loop spans 15 amino acids. A sample-barcoded 5' primer and a J-beta primer mix were used in a second PCR of roughly 7 to 11 cycles. TCRdb re-analysed the 5' RACE reads in MiXCR, keeping a single row per CDR3 protein. The repertoire holds roughly 700,000 distinct CDR3 sequences, with 45% to 50% as singletons. Concerning this clonotype: Its specificity is not known.

This clonotype was obtained from a woman aged 60-70 years in good health. This chain joins TRBV6-1 and TRBJ2-5; D ambiguous. Sample: blood. CDR3 sequence (DNA): TGTGCCAGCAGTAATCCGAGTGAGACCGTGAATGAGCAGTACTTC. The encoded protein is CASSNPSETVNEQYF.